What follows are 4 T cell receptor beta chains derived from one specimen sequenced in a study of shared clonotypes between healthy human individuals. Produced via immunoSEQ multiplex PCR; TCRdb's table is partial and in-frame only. The data show approximately 980,000 clones, over 75% seen once. The sample was memory CD4+ T cells sorted from blood. Subset described: CD45RA-negative fraction. These receptors originate from a young man in good health.

Notes on this clone: This may arise from a read error, as a much more abundant clone is one base away. V and J are TRBV10-3 and TRBJ1-2, with 9 bases aligning to TRBD1. The CDR3 spans 12 residues. Per germline, CDR1 ENHRY and CDR2 SYGVKD. V lost 10 bases, J lost 8 bases, and 8 bases stayed unmatched. The CDR3 protein is CATRDRAGGYTF. The CDR3 DNA reads TGTGCCACCCGGGACAGGGCGGGCGGCTACACCTTC.

About this clone itself: Within the sample, other DNA sequences also encode this same CDR3. The rearrangement uses TRBV10-3 and TRBJ2-3; 9 bases line up with TRBD2. The CDR3 extends over 16 amino acids. The V gene end was trimmed by 3 bases and the J gene end by 2 bases; junction bases not matched to a gene: 6. The germline V gene encodes CDR1 ENHRY and CDR2 SYGVKD. This CDR3 reads CAISEGSGGNTDTQYF. The DNA of the CDR3 is TGTGCCATCAGTGAAGGTAGCGGGGGAAACACAGATACGCAGTATTTT.

This chain joins TRBV4-1 and TRBJ2-2; 7 bases are a match to TRBD2. Trimming cost V 4 bases and J 2 bases; bases outside gene matches: 7. The germline V gene encodes CDR1 MGHRA and CDR2 YSYEKL. The CDR3 length is 16 residues. The CDR3 here is CASSPNSGVNTGELFF. DNA for the CDR3: TGCGCCAGCAGCCCTAACAGCGGGGTTAACACCGGGGAGCTGTTTTTT.

This chain uses TRBV28 with TRBJ1-2; D is ambiguous. This CDR3 contains 14 residues. CDR1 and CDR2 (germline): MDHEN, SYDVKM. V was trimmed by 3 bases and J by 0 bases, leaving 8 bases between them. CDR3 region: CASSLEISNYGYTF. The CDR3 nucleotides read TGTGCCAGCAGTTTGGAAATCTCTAACTATGGCTACACCTTC.